The 20 T cell receptor beta chains below were found in one sample sequenced in a study of blood T cell repertoires in COVID-19. Some clones are missing from TCRdb's copy, which holds only in-frame ones; the method was immunoSEQ multiplex PCR. The sample includes 35,000 to 55,000 clones, roughly 89% of them seen just once. The sample consisted of peripheral blood. The source is a man aged 45 to 65 with active COVID-19.

The chain is built from TRBV6-5 and TRBJ2-7; D is undetermined. V was clipped by 2 bases and J by 1 base, with 15 bases between them. Germline assignment: CDR1 MNHEY and CDR2 SVGAGI. The CDR3 is made up of 16 amino acids. CDR3 sequence: CASSYPVGRLSYEQYF. The CDR3 region has the DNA TGTGCCAGCAGTTACCCAGTCGGCAGGCTGTCCTACGAGCAGTACTTC.

As DNA, the CDR3 is TGTGCCAGCAGCTTAGCTGCTGGCGGGGGCTCAAACACCGGGGAGCTGTTTTTT. It translates to CASSLAAGGGSNTGELFF. The chain has TRBV7-2 and TRBJ2-2, with a possible D match to TRBD2 (7 bases). V was cut by 0 bases and J by 2 bases, with 16 bases left in between. From germline, CDR1 is SGHTA and CDR2 FQGNSA. The CDR3 consists of 18 residues.

This rearrangement joins TRBV28 to TRBJ2-5; 10 bases map to TRBD1. V was clipped by 3 bases and J by 2 bases; unmatched bases: 9. CDR1 and CDR2 from the germline V gene are MDHEN and SYDVKM. The CDR3 is 17 residues long. The CDR3 bases are TGTGCCAGCAGTTTCTTTGTAGGGGACAGGGGACAAGAGACCCAGTACTTC. Amino acids: CASSFFVGDRGQETQYF.

This clone has a handful of counts. V is TRBV4-1 and J is TRBJ1-6; D is ambiguous. The germline CDR1 and CDR2 sequences are MGHRA and YSYEKL. The length of the CDR3 is 17 residues. Trimming left V 1 base short and J 12 bases short, with 22 bases between. CDR3 in amino acids: CASSQVTLTARNIPLHF. The CDR3 region has the DNA TGCGCCAGCAGCCAAGTAACTCTAACAGCCCGAAACATACCCCTCCACTTT.

This sequence joins TRBV29-1 and TRBJ1-3; possible D gene TRBD1, 6 bases. The CDR3 consists of 14 residues. Germline CDR1 reads SQVTM; CDR2 reads ANQGSEA. V was clipped by 0 bases and J by 4 bases, with 10 bases between them. The CDR3 reads CSVEELGTGNTIYF. As DNA, the CDR3 is TGCAGCGTTGAAGAATTGGGGACAGGAAACACCATATATTTT.

V usage is TRBV28 and J usage is TRBJ2-1; 7 positions agree with TRBD1. Germline CDR1 is MDHEN and CDR2 is SYDVKM. V lost 5 bases to trimming and J lost 10 bases; unmatched junction nucleotides: 5. This CDR3 region has 12 residues. The CDR3 here is CASSKPGQEQFF. The CDR3, as DNA: TGTGCCAGCAGTAAACCGGGACAGGAGCAGTTCTTC. The variable domain in full, completed from reference TRBV28 and TRBJ2-1, reads DVKVTQSSRYLVKRTGEKVFLECVQDMDHENMFWYRQDPGLGLRLIYFSYDVKMKEKGDIPEGYSVSREKKERFSLILESASTNQTSMYLCASSKPGQEQFFGPGTRLTVL.

The genes are TRBV14 and TRBJ1-1; D is unresolved. The length of the CDR3 is 16 residues. Between the trimmed V and J ends, which lost 0 bases and 5 bases, there was a span of 16 bases. Germline CDR1 and CDR2: SGHDN and FVKESK. The CDR3 region has the DNA TGTGCCAGCAGCCAAGATCTCGGGGAGATGTGGACTGAAGCTTTCTTT. Translation gives CASSQDLGEMWTEAFF.

This clone appeared once. The chain combines TRBV5-4 with TRBJ2-5; a possible D gene is TRBD1 (7 bases). The CDR3 consists of 15 residues. V lost 0 bases and J 4 bases, leaving 13 bases between the germline ends. The germline gives CDR1 SGHNT, CDR2 YYREEE (reference sequence). The CDR3 DNA follows: TGTGCCAGCAGCTTGGTCACAGGGGAGGTAGAGACCCAGTACTTC. The encoded protein is CASSLVTGEVETQYF.

The genes are TRBV5-1 and TRBJ1-3; 7 bases agree with TRBD1. CDR1 is SGHRS and CDR2 is YFSETQ in the germline V gene. Trimming took 5 bases from V and 0 from J; bases not matched to a gene: 2. The CDR3 loop spans 14 amino acids. In DNA form, the CDR3 reads TGCGCCAGCAGGCAGGGGGACTCTGGAAACACCATATATTTT. It yields the protein CASRQGDSGNTIYF.

V gene TRBV2 combines with J gene TRBJ2-2; TRBD1 matches 8 bases. V gave up 5 bases and J gave up 0 bases; unmatched junction bases: 2. Germline-derived CDR1 and CDR2 are SNHLY and FYNNEI. The CDR3 loop spans 15 amino acids. CDR3: CASSWTGPNTGELFF. DNA of the CDR3: TGTGCCAGCAGTTGGACAGGGCCGAACACCGGGGAGCTGTTTTTT.

The chain is built from TRBV4-1 and TRBJ2-3; D ambiguous. The V end lost 1 base, the J end lost 8 bases, and 4 bases lay between the germline ends. CDR3 length: 11 residues. Germline CDR1 reads MGHRA; CDR2 reads YSYEKL. The CDR3 loop is CASSQAGTQYF. The CDR3 region has the DNA TGCGCCAGCAGCCAAGCCGGTACGCAGTATTTT.

This chain uses TRBV13 with TRBJ1-4, with TRBD1 identical over 7 bases. Germline V CDR1 and CDR2: PRHDT, FYEKMQ (reference sequence). Germline trimming cut 5 bases from V and 9 bases from J; bases unmatched to any gene: 9. The CDR3 spans 14 residues. DNA for the CDR3: TGTGCCAGCAGCCACTCACAGGGGCCGAAAAAACTGTTTTTT. Translated, it gives CASSHSQGPKKLFF.

The chain couples TRBV23-1 to TRBJ2-7; no firm D call. TRBV23-1 counts as an open reading frame of uncertain function. The CDR3 is made up of 9 amino acids. V lost 10 bases to trimming and J lost 2 bases, with 3 bases between them. The CDR3 DNA follows: TGCGCCACGGCCTACGAGCAGTACTTC. As protein: CATAYEQYF.

The chain couples TRBV15 to TRBJ1-3; perhaps TRBD1 as D (5 bases). The length of the CDR3 is 17 residues. The germline V and J ends were trimmed by 0 bases and 0 bases, with 12 bases remaining between them. Germline values: CDR1 LNHNV, CDR2 YYDKDF (reference sequence). CDR3 amino acids: CATSRDQAGHSGNTIYF. In DNA form, the CDR3 reads TGTGCCACCAGCAGAGATCAGGCAGGGCACTCTGGAAACACCATATATTTT. The full variable domain, in which reference TRBV15 and TRBJ1-3 provide the parts outside the CDR3, is DAMVIQNPRYQVTQFGKPVTLSCSQTLNHNVMYWYQQKSSQAPKLLFHYYDKDFNNEADTPDNFQSRRPNTSFCFLDIRSPGLGDTAMYLCATSRDQAGHSGNTIYFGEGSWLTVV.

The chain recombines TRBV6-5 with TRBJ1-3; 9 nucleotides line up with TRBD1. The germline V gene has CDR1 MNHEY and CDR2 SVGAGI. This CDR3 is 15 amino acids long. V dropped 5 bases and J dropped 4; count of bases not matched to a gene: 6. CDR3 bases: TGTGCCAGCAGTCCCGGGACAGGGCCCGGAAACACCATATATTTT. Translating gives CASSPGTGPGNTIYF.

The chain carries TRBV5-1 and TRBJ2-2, with 10 bases identical to TRBD1. The J segment lost 4 bases and the V segment lost 5 bases, leaving 2 bases of the junction unmatched. This CDR3 has 14 residues. Looked up from germline, CDR1 is SGHRS and CDR2 is YFSETQ. The CDR3 region is CASSRTGGTGELFF. For the CDR3, the DNA is TGCGCCAGCAGTCGGACAGGGGGCACCGGGGAGCTGTTTTTT.

As to this clone: The junction does not match germline at one end; this may be a read error. This sequence joins TRBV7-7 and TRBJ1-2; 10 positions match TRBD1. The CDR3 extends over 15 amino acids. Germline V gene sequence: CDR1 SSHAT, CDR2 FNYEAQ (reference sequence). The CDR3 region is CASSYRTGGSYGYTF. The CDR3, as DNA: TGTGCTAGCAGCTATCGGACAGGGGGAAGTTATGGCTACACCTTC.

The chain employs TRBV5-1 and TRBJ2-3, with D tentatively TRBD2 (6 bases). This CDR3 contains 14 residues. Trimming removed 5 bases at V and 4 bases at J, with 14 bases between. The germline V gene encodes CDR1 SGHRS and CDR2 YFSETQ. CDR3 bases: TGCGCCAGCAGTGTGGGGGGTAGGGCAGATACGCAGTATTTT. It translates to CASSVGGRADTQYF.

This chain connects TRBV3-1 (or the pseudogene TRBV3-2) to TRBJ1-2; D possibly corresponds to TRBD1 (6 bases). V lost 0 bases and J lost 7, with 6 bases in between. Germline V gene sequence: CDR1 LGHDT, CDR2 YNNKEL (reference sequence). The CDR3 runs to 12 residues. The CDR3 DNA reads TGTGCCAGCAGCCAAGACAGGGGTGGCTACACCTTC. Amino acids: CASSQDRGGYTF.

On this clone itself: The sample carries other DNA sequences with the same CDR3. The chain carries TRBV18 and TRBJ1-5; D gene ambiguous. Germline CDR1 reads KGHSH; CDR2 reads LQKENI. The CDR3 sequence is 15 residues long. V lost 2 bases, J lost 0 bases, and 8 bases lay in between. The CDR3: CASSPGQNSNQPQHF. CDR3 in DNA: TGTGCCAGCTCACCAGGGCAGAATAGCAATCAGCCCCAGCATTTT.